The rows below give T cell receptor beta chains drawn from one sample of a study of cytomegalovirus exposure and HLA in healthy donors. The repertoire was sequenced with immunoSEQ multiplex PCR; TCRdb's copy has only in-frame clones and lacks some. The sample has 95,000 to 110,000 clones, 60% to 80% seen once; the top ten hold over 4%. Sequenced: PBMCs. Every receptor here comes from a man between 50 and 59 years old in good health and CMV-seropositive. The conserved cysteine and the conserved F or W are not part of the CDR3 here. Each record gives: clone size, J gene, V gene, CDR3 protein. Part of the rows lack a size; the others show once, few, many or a class for expanded clones.

- | TRBJ1-1 | TRBV19 | ASSGQGVTEAF
- | TRBJ1-4 | TRBV7-9 | SSSLMGLGATNEKLF
few | TRBJ2-5 | TRBV14 | ASSIRTSWKQETQY
- | TRBJ2-1 | TRBV10-3 | AISEWASKGEQF
- | TRBJ1-3 | TRBV10-3 | AIREASLGGAGNTIY
once | - | TRBV9 | ASSLSALSYEQY
- | TRBJ1-1 | TRBV11-2 | ASSSQGDTEAF
- | TRBJ1-5 | TRBV5-1 | ASSPFGSEGGQPQH
- | TRBJ2-1 | TRBV25-1 | ASSQGGTNNEQF
- | TRBJ1-6 | TRBV5-1 | ASSLDRSSYNSPLH
- | TRBJ1-1 | TRBV28 | ASSLRTGMNTEAF
- | TRBJ2-2 | TRBV27 | ASPLGGGDTGELF
- | TRBJ2-2 | TRBV10-3 | AVSGLAGKGSGELF
- | TRBJ1-5 | TRBV5-1 | ASSLGQGRQPQH
- | TRBJ2-3 | TRBV19 | ASSGQGGFPSDAQY
few | TRBJ2-1 | TRBV30 | AWSPDRENNEQF
- | TRBJ2-2 | TRBV7-3 | ASSLWGDGELF
- | TRBJ2-3 | TRBV5-1 | ASRNTGTQPTDTQY
once | TRBJ2-7 | TRBV18 | ASSPIGAEQY
- | TRBJ2-1 | TRBV11-2 | ASSFAGDDEQF
- | TRBJ1-5 | TRBV27 | ASSLSWDRVSNQPQH
once | TRBJ2-3 | TRBV2 | ASSKLGGATDTQY
medium-sized | TRBJ2-1 | TRBV6-4 | ASSEGLAGDEQF
- | TRBJ1-1 | TRBV15 | ATSSYRGTNTEAF
once | TRBJ1-1 | TRBV28 | ASSPHIGGHTEAF
- | TRBJ2-7 | TRBV9 | ASSSSSGSIYEQY
- | TRBJ2-3 | TRBV2 | ASTPGVPDTQY
- | TRBJ2-5 | TRBV5-1 | ASSSGLAGGPSGETQY